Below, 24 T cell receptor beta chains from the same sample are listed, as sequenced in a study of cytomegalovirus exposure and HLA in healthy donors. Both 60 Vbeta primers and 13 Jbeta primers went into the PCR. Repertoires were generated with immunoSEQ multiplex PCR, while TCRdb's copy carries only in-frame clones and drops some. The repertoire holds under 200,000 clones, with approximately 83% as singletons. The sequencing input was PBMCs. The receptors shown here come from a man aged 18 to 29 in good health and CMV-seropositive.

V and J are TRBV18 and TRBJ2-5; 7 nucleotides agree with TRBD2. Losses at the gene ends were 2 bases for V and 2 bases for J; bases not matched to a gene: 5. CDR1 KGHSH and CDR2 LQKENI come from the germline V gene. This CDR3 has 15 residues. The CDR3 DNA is TGTGCCAGCTCACCATATAGGGAGGGGCAAGAGACCCAGTACTTC. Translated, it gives CASSPYREGQETQYF.

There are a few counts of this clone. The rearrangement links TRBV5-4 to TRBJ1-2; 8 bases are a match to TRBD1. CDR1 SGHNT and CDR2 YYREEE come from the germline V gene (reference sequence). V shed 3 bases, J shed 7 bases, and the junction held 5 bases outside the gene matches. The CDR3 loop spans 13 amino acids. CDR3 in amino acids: CASSSAGGSGYTF. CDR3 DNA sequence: TGTGCCAGCAGCTCCGCAGGGGGCAGTGGCTACACCTTC.

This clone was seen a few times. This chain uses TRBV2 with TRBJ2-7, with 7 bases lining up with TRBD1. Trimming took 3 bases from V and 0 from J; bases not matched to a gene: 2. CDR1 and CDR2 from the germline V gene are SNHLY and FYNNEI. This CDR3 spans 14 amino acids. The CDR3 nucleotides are TGTGCCAGCAGTGAGACAGGGAACTCCTACGAGCAGTACTTC. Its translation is CASSETGNSYEQYF.

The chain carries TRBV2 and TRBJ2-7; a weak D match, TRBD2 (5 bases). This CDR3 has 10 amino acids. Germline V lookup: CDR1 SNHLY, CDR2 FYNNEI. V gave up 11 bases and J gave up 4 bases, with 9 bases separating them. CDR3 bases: TGTGCCGGCCGGGGATACGAGCAGTACTTC. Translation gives CAGRGYEQYF.

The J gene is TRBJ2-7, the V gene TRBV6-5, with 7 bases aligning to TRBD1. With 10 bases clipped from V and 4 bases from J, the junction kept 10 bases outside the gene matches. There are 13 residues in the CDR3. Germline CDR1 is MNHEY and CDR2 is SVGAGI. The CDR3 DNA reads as TGTGCCACATTGGACAGGCAGGGATACGAGCAGTACTTC. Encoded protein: CATLDRQGYEQYF.

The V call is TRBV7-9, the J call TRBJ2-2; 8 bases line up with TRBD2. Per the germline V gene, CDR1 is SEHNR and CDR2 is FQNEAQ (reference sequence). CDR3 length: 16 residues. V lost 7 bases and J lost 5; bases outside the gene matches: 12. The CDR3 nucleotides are TGTGCCAGCAAGAGGCCAGGACTAGCAGGGACCGGGGAGCTGTTTTTT. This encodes CASKRPGLAGTGELFF.

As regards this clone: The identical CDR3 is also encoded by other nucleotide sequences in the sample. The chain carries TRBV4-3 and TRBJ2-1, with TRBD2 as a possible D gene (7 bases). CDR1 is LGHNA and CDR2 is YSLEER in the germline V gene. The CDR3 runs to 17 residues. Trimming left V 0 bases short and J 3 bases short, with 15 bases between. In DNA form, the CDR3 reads TGCGCCAGCAGCCAAGAAGGTCGAGGGGGGGTCTACAATGAGCAGTTCTTC. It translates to CASSQEGRGGVYNEQFF.

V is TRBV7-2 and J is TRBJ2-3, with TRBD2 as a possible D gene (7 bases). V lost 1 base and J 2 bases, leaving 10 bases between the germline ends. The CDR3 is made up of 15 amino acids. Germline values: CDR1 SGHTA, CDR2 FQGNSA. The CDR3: CASSLEGGPTDTQYF. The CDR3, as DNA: TGTGCCAGCAGCTTAGAGGGGGGGCCCACAGATACGCAGTATTTT.

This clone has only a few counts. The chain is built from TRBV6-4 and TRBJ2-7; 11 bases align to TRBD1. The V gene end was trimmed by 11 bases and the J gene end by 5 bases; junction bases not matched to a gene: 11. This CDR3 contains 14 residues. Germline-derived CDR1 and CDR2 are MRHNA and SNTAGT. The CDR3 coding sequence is TGTGCCTCATACCGGGACAGGGGGTCCCACGAGCAGTACTTC. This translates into CASYRDRGSHEQYF.

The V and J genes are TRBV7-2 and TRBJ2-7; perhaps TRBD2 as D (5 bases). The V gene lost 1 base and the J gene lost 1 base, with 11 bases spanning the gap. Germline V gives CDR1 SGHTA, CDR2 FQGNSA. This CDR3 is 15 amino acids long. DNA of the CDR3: TGTGCCAGCAGCTTAGAGTGGACGGGATCCTACGAGCAGTACTTC. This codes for CASSLEWTGSYEQYF.

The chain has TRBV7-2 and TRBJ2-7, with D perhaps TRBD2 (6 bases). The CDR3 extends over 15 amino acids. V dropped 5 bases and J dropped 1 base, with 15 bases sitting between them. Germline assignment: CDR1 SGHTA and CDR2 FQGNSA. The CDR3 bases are TGTGCCAGCAGCACTACAGCGGGCTATTCCTACGAGCAGTACTTC. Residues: CASSTTAGYSYEQYF.

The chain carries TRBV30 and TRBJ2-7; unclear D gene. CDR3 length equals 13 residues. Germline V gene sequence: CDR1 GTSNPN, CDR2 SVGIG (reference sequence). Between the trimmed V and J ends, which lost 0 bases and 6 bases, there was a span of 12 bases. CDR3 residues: CAWSVEGSSEQYF. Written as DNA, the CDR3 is TGTGCCTGGAGTGTGGAAGGTAGCTCCGAGCAGTACTTC.

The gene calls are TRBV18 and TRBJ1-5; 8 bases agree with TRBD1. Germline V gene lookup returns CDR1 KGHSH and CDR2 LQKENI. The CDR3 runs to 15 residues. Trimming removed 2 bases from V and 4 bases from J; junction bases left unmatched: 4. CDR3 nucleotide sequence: TGTGCCAGCTCACCAAGGACAGGGATGAATCAGCCCCAGCATTTT. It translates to CASSPRTGMNQPQHF.

DNA for the CDR3: TGTGCCAGCAGCTTGACTAGCGGGGGGTACCAAGAGACCCAGTACTTC. Its translation: CASSLTSGGYQETQYF. This chain links TRBV28 with TRBJ2-5, with 13 bases identical to TRBD2. CDR3 length equals 16 residues. V shed 6 bases, J shed 0 bases, and the junction held 4 bases outside the gene matches. Germline V lookup: CDR1 MDHEN, CDR2 SYDVKM.

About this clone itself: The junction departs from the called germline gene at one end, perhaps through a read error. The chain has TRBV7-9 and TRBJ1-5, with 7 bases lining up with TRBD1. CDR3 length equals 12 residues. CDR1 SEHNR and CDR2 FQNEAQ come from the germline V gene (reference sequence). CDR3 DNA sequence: TGTTCCAGCAGCTTGGGACAGCAGCCCCAGCATTTT. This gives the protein CSSSLGQQPQHF.

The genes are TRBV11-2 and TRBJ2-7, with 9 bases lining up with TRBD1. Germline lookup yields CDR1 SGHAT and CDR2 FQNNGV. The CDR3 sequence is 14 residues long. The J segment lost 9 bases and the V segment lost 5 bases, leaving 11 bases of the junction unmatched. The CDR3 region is CASSHRDRADVQYF. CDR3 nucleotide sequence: TGTGCCAGCAGCCACCGGGACAGGGCCGATGTGCAGTACTTC.

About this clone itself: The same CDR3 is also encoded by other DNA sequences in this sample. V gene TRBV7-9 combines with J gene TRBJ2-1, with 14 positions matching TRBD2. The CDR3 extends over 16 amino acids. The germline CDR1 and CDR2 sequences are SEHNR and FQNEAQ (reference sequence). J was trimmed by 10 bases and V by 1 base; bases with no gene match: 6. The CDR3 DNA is TGTGCCAGCAGCTTAGGAGGACTAGCGGGAGGCAGGGAGCAGTTCTTC. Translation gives CASSLGGLAGGREQFF. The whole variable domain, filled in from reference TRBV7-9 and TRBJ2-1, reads DTGVSQNPRHKITKRGQNVTFRCDPISEHNRLYWYRQTLGQGPEFLTYFQNEAQLEKSRLLSDRFSAERPKGSFSTLEIQRTEQGDSAMYLCASSLGGLAGGREQFFGPGTRLTVL.

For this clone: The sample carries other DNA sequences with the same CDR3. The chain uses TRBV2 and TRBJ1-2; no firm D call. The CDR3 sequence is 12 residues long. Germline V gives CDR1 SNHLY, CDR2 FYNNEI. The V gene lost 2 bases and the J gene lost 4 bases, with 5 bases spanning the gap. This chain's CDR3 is CASSESLYGYTF. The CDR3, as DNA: TGTGCCAGCAGTGAAAGCCTCTATGGCTACACCTTC.

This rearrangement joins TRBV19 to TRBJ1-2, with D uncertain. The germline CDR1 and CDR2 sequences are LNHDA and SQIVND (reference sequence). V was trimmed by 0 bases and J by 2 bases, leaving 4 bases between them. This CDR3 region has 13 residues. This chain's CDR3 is CASSIDRNYGYTF. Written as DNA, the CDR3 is TGTGCCAGTAGTATAGACAGAAACTATGGCTACACCTTC.

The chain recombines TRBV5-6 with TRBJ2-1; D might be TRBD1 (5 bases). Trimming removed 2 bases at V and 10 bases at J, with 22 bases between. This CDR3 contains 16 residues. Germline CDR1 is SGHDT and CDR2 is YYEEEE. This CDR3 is CASSLIGQGTVREQFF. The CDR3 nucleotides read TGTGCCAGCAGCTTAATTGGCCAGGGCACCGTAAGGGAGCAGTTCTTC.

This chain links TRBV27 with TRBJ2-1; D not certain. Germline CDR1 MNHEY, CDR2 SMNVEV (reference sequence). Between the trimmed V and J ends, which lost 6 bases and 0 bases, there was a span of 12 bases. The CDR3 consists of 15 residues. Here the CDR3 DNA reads TGTGCCAGCAGGCTTAGAATTTCCTCCTACAATGAGCAGTTCTTC. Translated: CASRLRISSYNEQFF.

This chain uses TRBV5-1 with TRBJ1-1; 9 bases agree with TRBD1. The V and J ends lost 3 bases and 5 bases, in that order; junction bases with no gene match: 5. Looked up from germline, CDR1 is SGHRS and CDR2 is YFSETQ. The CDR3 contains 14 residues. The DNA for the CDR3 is TGCGCCAGCAGCTCGGGACAGGGTGAAACTGAAGCTTTCTTT. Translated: CASSSGQGETEAFF. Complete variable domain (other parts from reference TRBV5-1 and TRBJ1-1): KAGVTQTPRYLIKTRGQQVTLSCSPISGHRSVSWYQQTPGQGLQFLFEYFSETQRNKGNFPGRFSGRQFSNSRSEMNVSTLELGDSALYLCASSSGQGETEAFFGQGTRLTVV.

The DNA of the CDR3 is TGTGCCTGGAGTGTAGGCCGGGGGGGCGGCACAGATACGCAGTATTTT. Translation gives CAWSVGRGGGTDTQYF. The chain carries TRBV30 and TRBJ2-3, with TRBD2 matching over 8 bases. This CDR3 has 16 residues. Losses at the gene ends were 0 bases for V and 1 base for J; bases not matched to a gene: 6. Germline V CDR1 and CDR2: GTSNPN, SVGIG (reference sequence).

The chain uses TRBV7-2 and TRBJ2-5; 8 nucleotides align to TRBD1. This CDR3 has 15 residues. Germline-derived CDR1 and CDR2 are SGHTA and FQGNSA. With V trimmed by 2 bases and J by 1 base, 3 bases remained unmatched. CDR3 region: CASSLRTGLQETQYF. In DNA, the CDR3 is TGTGCCAGCAGCTTAAGGACAGGGCTCCAAGAGACCCAGTACTTC.